The 16 T cell receptor beta chains presented below share a single source sample, sequenced in a study of CD8 T cells in ankylosing spondylitis. TCRdb re-derived calls from the 5' RACE reads in MiXCR, one entry per CDR3 protein. The table includes about 140,000 distinct CDR3 sequences, approximately 7.3% detected once. The specimen sequenced was blood, either unsorted or a sorted T cell fraction (not recorded which). These TCRs come from a female donor with ankylosing spondylitis or in good health (not recorded which).

This clonotype was observed at least ten times. For the CDR3, the DNA is TGTGCCATCCCGGACATCCATAGCAATCAGCCCCAGCATTTT. Encoded protein: CAIPDIHSNQPQHF. The chain carries TRBV10-3 and TRBJ1-5; tentative D call: TRBD1 (5 bases). Trimming stripped 8 bases from V and 0 bases from J, with 11 bases between. Germline CDR1 is ENHRY and CDR2 is SYGVKD. CDR3 length: 14 amino acids.

J is TRBJ2-3 and V is TRBV18; 13 bases are shared with TRBD2. Germline CDR1 and CDR2: KGHSH and LQKENI. CDR3 length equals 15 residues. The ends lost 8 bases at V and 2 bases at J; junction bases unmatched: 4. CDR3: CASTGLAGNTDTQYF. The CDR3 DNA sequence: TGTGCCAGCACGGGACTAGCGGGAAACACAGATACGCAGTATTTT.

This clonotype has a handful of counts. The CDR3 DNA reads TGTGCCAGCAGTTTAAGAGCTCGACGGGGCACTGAAGCTTTCTTT. The encoded protein is CASSLRARRGTEAFF. This sequence joins TRBV27 and TRBJ1-1; no firm D call. V was cut by 2 bases and J by 4 bases, with 14 bases left in between. This CDR3 has 15 residues. Germline CDR1 is MNHEY and CDR2 is SMNVEV (reference sequence).

This clonotype was seen ten or more times. The rearrangement links TRBV7-8 to TRBJ1-1, with 7 bases fitting TRBD1. V trimming: 5 bases; J trimming: 3 bases; junction bases outside the gene matches: 9. Per the germline V gene, CDR1 is SGHVS and CDR2 is FQNEAQ. This CDR3 spans 15 amino acids. CDR3 coding DNA: TGTGCCAGCAGCCCACTGCAGGACAGGTACACTGAAGCTTTCTTT. Residues: CASSPLQDRYTEAFF.

This clonotype appeared many times. The chain links TRBV2 to TRBJ1-2; D unclear. Germline V gene sequence: CDR1 SNHLY, CDR2 FYNNEI. The CDR3 totals 11 residues. The V end was cut by 7 bases, the J end by 2 bases, with 5 bases between. CDR3 sequence (DNA): TGTGCCAGCAACCAGAACTATGGCTACACCTTC. Translation: CASNQNYGYTF.

This clonotype has ten or more counts. The rearrangement joins TRBV7-3 to TRBJ2-1; 15 positions agree with TRBD2. J lost 10 bases, V lost 2 bases, and 6 bases had no gene match. CDR1 is SGHTA, CDR2 FQGTGA, per germline. This CDR3 region has 16 residues. CDR3 amino acids: CASSLGLAGGRDEQFF. The CDR3 region has the DNA TGTGCCAGCAGCTTAGGACTAGCGGGGGGGCGGGACGAGCAGTTCTTC.

This clonotype was observed many times. The chain has TRBV3-1 and TRBJ1-2; D ambiguous. The V and J ends lost 4 bases and 7 bases respectively, with 13 bases between them. The CDR3 is made up of 13 amino acids. The germline gives CDR1 LGHDT, CDR2 YNNKEL (reference sequence). CDR3 loop: CASSPETGLGYTF. The CDR3 region has the DNA TGTGCCAGCAGCCCAGAGACCGGCCTTGGCTACACCTTC. Supplemented by reference TRBV3-1 and TRBJ1-2, the full variable domain reads DTAVSQTPKYLVTQMGNDKSIKCEQNLGHDTMYWYKQDSKKFLKIMFSYNNKELIINETVPNRFSPKSPDKAHLNLHINSLELGDSAVYFCASSPETGLGYTFGSGTRLTVV.

This clonotype was observed many times. This chain uses TRBV3-1 with TRBJ1-1, with 8 nucleotides matching TRBD1. The CDR3 covers 15 residues. V shed 1 base, J shed 2 bases, and the junction held 3 bases outside the gene matches. Per the germline V gene, CDR1 is LGHDT and CDR2 is YNNKEL (reference sequence). CDR3 residues: CASSQGQGSNTEAFF. The CDR3 region has the DNA TGTGCCAGCAGCCAAGGACAGGGGAGCAACACTGAAGCTTTCTTT.

Ten or more counts support this clonotype. The rearrangement joins TRBV12-3 or TRBV12-4 to TRBJ1-3; D remains ambiguous. The germline V and J ends were trimmed by 6 bases and 1 base, with 10 bases remaining between them. This CDR3 spans 14 amino acids. Here the CDR3 reads CASRLTVSGNTIYF. The CDR3 coding sequence is TGTGCCAGCAGGCTAACGGTATCTGGAAACACCATATATTTT.

This chain joins TRBV1 and TRBJ1-2; the table calls TRBD1, which could not be checked here. TRBV1 is termed a pseudogene. This CDR3 comprises 17 residues. The CDR3 sequence is CTSSEDTGSEANYGYTF. The DNA for the CDR3 is TGCACCAGCAGTGAAGACACAGGCAGTGAAGCTAACTATGGCTACACCTTC.

In its sample, this clonotype was seen many times. The chain uses TRBV12-3 or TRBV12-4 and TRBJ2-7, with 12 bases matching TRBD1. This CDR3 spans 14 amino acids. V was clipped by 5 bases and J by 5 bases; unmatched bases: 4. CDR3: CASSPGQGANEQYF. In nucleotides, the CDR3 is TGTGCCAGCAGTCCGGGACAGGGGGCCAACGAGCAGTACTTC.

For this clonotype: One base away lies a much larger clone, so this may be a sequencing read error. The chain links TRBV15 to TRBJ2-5, with D perhaps being TRBD1 or TRBD2 (6 bases each). The germline V gene has CDR1 LNHNV and CDR2 YYDKDF (reference sequence). This CDR3 region has 16 residues. The DNA of the CDR3 is TGTGCCATCAGCAGAGGGGGGAGCTTCCCCCAAGAGACCCAGTACTTC. This translates into CAISRGGSFPQETQYF.

This clonotype showed up many times. V is TRBV25-1 and J is TRBJ1-6; D is ambiguous. CDR3 length: 15 amino acids. Germline values: CDR1 MGHDK, CDR2 SYGVNS. V lost 8 bases and J 8 bases, leaving 19 bases between the germline ends. CDR3 region: CASSRAEGVDSPLHF. CDR3 bases: TGTGCCAGCTCCCGGGCGGAGGGAGTGGATTCACCCCTCCACTTT.

This clonotype was seen at least ten times. The chain recombines TRBV24-1 with TRBJ2-1; 7 bases line up with TRBD1. V trimming: 2 bases; J trimming: 5 bases; junction bases outside the gene matches: 11. This CDR3 is built from 17 residues. CDR1 is KGHDR, CDR2 SFDVKD, per germline. The CDR3 DNA sequence: TGTGCCACCAGTGATTCCCCTGACAGGGCGTCGAACAATGAGCAGTTCTTC. This codes for CATSDSPDRASNNEQFF.

This clonotype showed up many times. This chain uses TRBV5-1 with TRBJ2-1; D tentatively reads TRBD1 or TRBD2 (6 bases each). The V end lost 7 bases, the J end lost 0 bases, and 17 bases lay between the germline ends. From germline, CDR1 is SGHRS and CDR2 YFSETQ. The CDR3 is 16 residues long. The CDR3 bases are TGCGCCAGCGGCGGGGAAACAGGGCTCTCCTACAATGAGCAGTTCTTC. It codes for CASGGETGLSYNEQFF.

This clonotype has ten or more counts. The rearrangement links TRBV6-1 to TRBJ2-3; 7 bases line up with TRBD2. Germline V lookup: CDR1 MNHNS, CDR2 SASEGT. After removal of 5 bases from V and 2 bases from J, the junction contained 4 bases not matched to a gene. The CDR3 has 14 residues. The CDR3 region has the DNA TGTGCCAGCAGTCCCCGGGGGGTCACAGATACGCAGTATTTT. Protein sequence: CASSPRGVTDTQYF.